This is a list of T cell receptor beta chains from one sample in a study of cytomegalovirus exposure and HLA in healthy donors. Using immunoSEQ multiplex PCR, the repertoire was profiled, and TCRdb retains in-frame clones only, with some absent. In the table there are some 130,000 clones, about 80% of which are singletons. Sequencing input: PBMCs. Source of these receptors: a man aged 30 to 39 in good health and CMV-seronegative. Both conserved end residues are part of each CDR3. The D gene is left open where the match is weak. Size is omitted from some rows. Given values are once, few, many or a class for expanded clones.

J,V,size,D,DNA,CDR3
TRBJ1-1,TRBV18,once,-,TGTGCCAGCTCACCACCGGTCGTAGAGAAAGCTTTCTTT,CASSPPVVEKAFF
TRBJ2-3,TRBV5-6,-,-,TGTGCCAGCAGCTTGACGACAGTCTTCAAGGGGTTCACAGATACGCAGTATTTT,CASSLTTVFKGFTDTQYF
TRBJ1-2,TRBV30,-,TRBD1,TGTGCCTGGACCAATACCGGACAGGGTGCCCAATATTTCTATGGCTACACCTTC,CAWTNTGQGAQYFYGYTF
TRBJ1-2,TRBV6-4,few,TRBD1,TGTGCCAGCAGTGTGGACGGGGGACAGGCACATGGCTACACCTTC,CASSVDGGQAHGYTF
TRBJ2-7,TRBV18,-,-,TGTGCCAGCTCACCACCCGGCAGGGCCTACGAGCAGTACTTC,CASSPPGRAYEQYF
TRBJ1-1,TRBV6-5,few,TRBD1,TGTGCCAGCAGTTACTGGGACAGGGGCAGGAACACTGAAGCTTTCTTT,CASSYWDRGRNTEAFF
TRBJ2-7,TRBV7-2,-,-,TGTGCCAGCGCCACCGGGACAACCTTCTACGAGCAGTACTTC,CASATGTTFYEQYF
TRBJ1-2,TRBV28,few,-,TGTGCCAGCACCCGGGGGGGGCGCATTGAAGGCTACACCTTC,CASTRGGRIEGYTF
TRBJ1-2,TRBV6-1,-,TRBD1,TGTGCCAGCAGTGAAGGACAGGGTAATTACTATGGCTACACCTTC,CASSEGQGNYYGYTF
TRBJ1-5,TRBV28,once,TRBD1,TGTGCCAGCAGTTTAAACAGGGTAGGGGGCAAGCAGCCCCAGCATTTT,CASSLNRVGGKQPQHF
TRBJ2-4,TRBV27,-,TRBD1,TGTGCCAGCAGTTTAAGGCGGCGGCAGGGGGTTACCAAAAACATTCAGTACTTC,CASSLRRRQGVTKNIQYF
TRBJ1-2,TRBV7-8,-,-,TGTGCCAGCAGCTTAGCGCAGGGTAACTATGGCTACACCTTC,CASSLAQGNYGYTF